These T cell receptor beta chains were read from a single sample in a study of PD-L1 blockade in urothelial cancer. The protocol was immunoSEQ multiplex PCR, while the TCRdb copy is restricted to in-frame clones and leaves out a portion. This sample has about 84,000 clones, with roughly 82% found just once. Sample: PBMCs, taken around atezolizumab (anti-PD-L1) treatment. The receptors come from a man aged 70 or older with urothelial cancer. CDR3s include the opening cysteine and the closing phenylalanine or tryptophan.

>TRBV6-1|16
CASSEWGTGGKETQYF
>TRBV9|15
CASSVDGGSGNTIYF
>TRBV18|15
CASSPKQGVNTEAFF
>TRBV7-8|15
CAITLLARDSYEQYF
>TRBV19|13
CASSIVKSTEAFF
>TRBV27|11
CASGSSYEQYF
>TRBV7-2|15
CASSSQAGGSYEQYF
>TRBV29-1|14
CSVEVAGGFYEQYF
>TRBV5-4|17
CASSLKASGRPLYEQYF
>TRBV10-3|17
CAISESFSGGHSYEQYF
>TRBV10-3|15
CAISEGGALVTEAFF
>TRBV29-1|13
CSVGGSGSETQYF
>TRBV5-1|14
CASSSTSGLGEQFF
>TRBV25-1|18
CASSPAKGGSINTGELFF
>TRBV19|12
CASSRPQDTQYF
>TRBV18|13
CASSPEGGQPQHF
>TRBV27|17
CASSLLSMDTNGNTIYF
>TRBV11-1|12
CASSFQSREAFF
>TRBV7-2|15
CASSLGVGGGRGPFF
>TRBV5-1|14
CASSWDRGEWEQFF
>TRBV19|15
CASRGPGGPNNEQFF
>TRBV7-2|17
CASSSIRQGDSGNTIYF
>TRBV2|14
CASRIQGGGEKLFF
>TRBV6-4|13
CASSAKGVHEQYF